Below are 10 T cell receptor beta chains sequenced from a single sample in a study of control samples from healthy donors and cancer patients. Libraries were prepared by immunoSEQ multiplex PCR; TCRdb keeps only in-frame clonotypes and omits some of them. The sample shows tens of thousands of clones, approximately 84% of them seen only once. Sequencing was done on a sample of PBMCs. These receptors all come from a man between 65 and 85 years old with lung cancer.

The V call is TRBV7-3, the J call TRBJ2-3; D gene ambiguous. The germline V and J ends were trimmed by 2 bases and 2 bases, with 8 bases remaining between them. Germline CDR1 is SGHTA and CDR2 is FQGTGA. This CDR3 region has 14 residues. The CDR3 sequence is CASSLEASTDTQYF. The CDR3, as DNA: TGTGCCAGCAGCTTAGAGGCCTCCACAGATACGCAGTATTTT.

The V gene is TRBV10-2, the J gene TRBJ2-5; tentative D call: TRBD2 (6 bases). In germline, CDR1 is WSHSY, CDR2 SAAADI. CDR3 size: 14 residues. With 5 bases removed from V and 4 bases from J, the gap between germline ends came to 14 bases. The CDR3 DNA reads TGCGCCAGCAGTCCGTCGACTAGGCGAGAGACCCAGTACTTC. Amino acid sequence: CASSPSTRRETQYF.

The genes are TRBV7-6 and TRBJ2-5; 8 bases agree with TRBD1. This CDR3 has 15 amino acids. CDR1 is SGHVS, CDR2 FNYEAQ, per germline. Losses at the gene ends were 5 bases for V and 1 base for J; bases not matched to a gene: 6. The CDR3 reads CASSPWTGLQETQYF. DNA of the CDR3: TGTGCCAGCAGCCCGTGGACAGGGCTCCAAGAGACCCAGTACTTC.

The chain carries TRBV11-3 and TRBJ2-7; TRBD1 is a possible D gene (5 bases). V was shortened by 2 bases and J by 4 bases, with 9 bases between the two germline ends. This CDR3 comprises 13 residues. CDR1 and CDR2 from the germline V gene are SGHNT and YENEEA. The CDR3 region is CASSLNSGYEQYF. The CDR3 region has the DNA TGTGCCAGCAGCTTAAATTCAGGGTACGAGCAGTACTTC. Full variable domain (remainder filled in from reference TRBV11-3 and TRBJ2-7): EAGVVQSPRYKIIEKKQPVAFWCNPISGHNTLYWYLQNLGQGPELLIRYENEEAVDDSQLPKDRFSAERLKGVDSTLKIQPAELGDSAVYLCASSLNSGYEQYFGPGTRLTVT.

This clone turned up a few times. The V and J genes are TRBV27 and TRBJ1-1; D gene unclear. CDR3 size: 13 residues. V lost 6 bases and J lost 3, with 11 bases in between. From germline, CDR1 is MNHEY and CDR2 SMNVEV (reference sequence). Here the CDR3 DNA reads TGTGCCAGCAGCTCCGGGATCCACACTGAAGCTTTCTTT. Its translation: CASSSGIHTEAFF.

The chain carries TRBV21-1 and TRBJ1-5; no check of the table's D call, TRBD1, against the DNA was made. TRBV21-1 is reported as a pseudogene. This CDR3 has 15 residues. CDR3 nucleotides: TGTGCCCCAATTCAGGGTCGGAATAGAGGTCAGCCCCAGCATTTT. It encodes CAPIQGRNRGQPQHF.

Only a few counts were recorded for this clone. The chain links TRBV6-5 to TRBJ2-7, with 10 positions matching TRBD1. CDR3 length: 16 residues. Trimming cost V 4 bases and J 5 bases; bases outside gene matches: 11. Germline CDR1 and CDR2: MNHEY and SVGAGI. Written as DNA, the CDR3 is TGTGCCAGCAGTTCCCCCAAGACAGGGGGCCGACACGAGCAGTACTTC. Protein product: CASSSPKTGGRHEQYF.

The chain links TRBV19 to TRBJ1-4; 8 bases match TRBD1. Germline V gives CDR1 LNHDA, CDR2 SQIVND (reference sequence). Trimming at V came to 3 bases and at J to 8 bases, leaving 5 bases not matched to a gene. CDR3 length: 14 residues. CDR3 amino acids: CASSMTGAEEKLFF. The CDR3 nucleotides read TGTGCCAGTAGTATGACAGGGGCCGAGGAAAAACTGTTTTTT.

The chain recombines TRBV5-8 with TRBJ2-7; TRBD1 aligns across 7 bases. After removal of 4 bases from V and 0 bases from J, the junction contained 4 bases not matched to a gene. The CDR3 loop spans 14 amino acids. CDR1 SGHTS and CDR2 YDEGEE come from the germline V gene. CDR3 residues: CASSNRDSSYEQYF. The CDR3 DNA is TGTGCCAGCAGCAATCGGGACAGCTCCTACGAGCAGTACTTC.

The chain couples TRBV18 to TRBJ1-1; 8 positions match TRBD1. The V and J ends lost 3 bases and 3 bases, in that order; junction bases with no gene match: 21. This CDR3 contains 20 residues. CDR1 is KGHSH and CDR2 is LQKENI in the germline V gene. The CDR3 sequence is CASSPYLPTDQGAWDTEAFF. The CDR3 bases are TGTGCCAGCTCACCTTATCTCCCCACTGATCAGGGGGCATGGGACACTGAAGCTTTCTTT.